What follows are 23 T cell receptor beta chains derived from one specimen sequenced in a study of cytomegalovirus exposure and HLA in healthy donors. PCR used 60 Vbeta primers and 13 Jbeta primers. Profiled with immunoSEQ multiplex PCR; TCRdb holds only in-frame clones, not every one. The data hold approximately 72,000 clones, with approximately 70% observed a single time. Source material: PBMCs. These receptors came from a man aged 35-49 years in good health and CMV-seropositive.

The chain has TRBV11-2 and TRBJ2-7, with 10 bases fitting TRBD2. Germline trimming cut 5 bases from V and 6 bases from J; bases unmatched to any gene: 10. The CDR3 contains 15 residues. From germline, CDR1 is SGHAT and CDR2 FQNNGV. For the CDR3, the DNA is TGTGCCAGCAGCCCCACAGCGGGGGGGCCTGGCGAGCAGTACTTC. It is translated as CASSPTAGGPGEQYF. The full variable domain, with the rest looked up from reference TRBV11-2 and TRBJ2-7, is EAGVAQSPRYKIIEKRQSVAFWCNPISGHATLYWYQQILGQGPKLLIQFQNNGVVDDSQLPKDRFSAERLKGVDSTLKIQPAKLEDSAVYLCASSPTAGGPGEQYFGPGTRLTVT.

This chain connects TRBV5-1 to TRBJ2-1; 10 positions match TRBD2. CDR1 is SGHRS, CDR2 YFSETQ, per germline. This CDR3 is 15 amino acids long. Trimming at V came to 0 bases and at J to 7 bases, leaving 4 bases not matched to a gene. This CDR3 reads CASSLAAGGRNEQFF. The DNA for the CDR3 is TGCGCCAGCAGCTTGGCAGCGGGGGGGCGGAATGAGCAGTTCTTC. Using reference TRBV5-1 and TRBJ2-1 for the parts outside the CDR3, the full variable domain is KAGVTQTPRYLIKTRGQQVTLSCSPISGHRSVSWYQQTPGQGLQFLFEYFSETQRNKGNFPGRFSGRQFSNSRSEMNVSTLELGDSALYLCASSLAAGGRNEQFFGPGTRLTVL.

CDR3 nucleotides: TGTGCCAGCAGCGTAGAGGGGCACTACGAGCAGTACTTC. It encodes CASSVEGHYEQYF. The gene calls are TRBV9 and TRBJ2-7; the D gene is possibly TRBD1 (5 bases). Trimming cost V 0 bases and J 3 bases, with 7 bases left between them. Germline V gene data show CDR1 as SGDLS and CDR2 as YYNGEE. CDR3 length equals 13 residues. Based on the CDR3 plus reference TRBV9 and TRBJ2-7, the full variable domain is DSGVTQTPKHLITATGQRVTLRCSPRSGDLSVYWYQQSLDQGLQFLIQYYNGEERAKGNILERFSAQQFPDLHSELNLSSLELGDSALYFCASSVEGHYEQYFGPGTRLTVT.

The chain employs TRBV30 and TRBJ1-1; D is uncertain. This CDR3 is 13 amino acids long. Trimming took off 5 bases at V and 0 bases at J, with 10 bases between the two ends. Germline V lookup: CDR1 GTSNPN, CDR2 SVGIG (reference sequence). DNA for the CDR3: TGTGCCTGGCGACATAACATGAACACTGAAGCTTTCTTT. Amino acid sequence: CAWRHNMNTEAFF. Full variable domain (missing parts from reference TRBV30 and TRBJ1-1): SQTIHQWPATLVQPVGSPLSLECTVEGTSNPNLYWYRQAAGRGLQLLFYSVGIGQISSEVPQNLSASRPQDRQFILSSKKLLLSDSGFYLCAWRHNMNTEAFFGQGTRLTVV.

The chain employs TRBV10-3 and TRBJ2-7; tentatively, D is TRBD1 (6 bases). The CDR3 extends over 13 amino acids. The germline CDR1 and CDR2 sequences are ENHRY and SYGVKD. The V and J ends lost 6 bases and 2 bases respectively, with 11 bases between them. The CDR3 loop is CAIRLTGTYEQYF. Here the CDR3 DNA reads TGTGCCATCAGATTAACAGGGACCTACGAGCAGTACTTC.

For the CDR3, the DNA is TGCGCCAGCAGCCCACCGACTAGCGGGGGGCCCCACTACAATGAGCAGTTCTTC. Translating it yields CASSPPTSGGPHYNEQFF. The chain links TRBV5-1 to TRBJ2-1, with 13 positions matching TRBD2. V dropped 4 bases and J dropped 3; count of bases not matched to a gene: 10. From germline, CDR1 is SGHRS and CDR2 YFSETQ. This CDR3 spans 18 amino acids.

The rearrangement uses TRBV11-2 and TRBJ1-5; 7 nucleotides agree with TRBD1. The CDR3 spans 15 residues. Trimming at V came to 2 bases and at J to 2 bases, leaving 3 bases not matched to a gene. The germline gives CDR1 SGHAT, CDR2 FQNNGV. CDR3 nucleotide sequence: TGTGCCAGCAGCTTATCCGGACAGGGCAATCAGCCCCAGCATTTT. It is translated as CASSLSGQGNQPQHF.

The V call is TRBV6-6, the J call TRBJ2-1; TRBD2 aligns across 8 bases. The V gene end was trimmed by 4 bases and the J gene end by 7 bases; junction bases not matched to a gene: 9. CDR1 and CDR2 (germline): MNHNY, SVGAGI (reference sequence). The CDR3 totals 15 residues. The CDR3 region has the DNA TGTGCCAGCAGTTGGGTCGGGGGGGCGATTAATGAGCAGTTCTTC. Translation: CASSWVGGAINEQFF.

Regarding this clone: This sample also contains other DNA sequences that code for the same CDR3. J is TRBJ2-7 and V is TRBV11-3; D is unclear. V lost 6 bases, J lost 4 bases, and 19 bases lay in between. This CDR3 is 15 amino acids long. Germline lookup yields CDR1 SGHNT and CDR2 YENEEA. The CDR3 DNA sequence: TGTGCCAGCAGTCAGAAGCAGAAGGCGGCATACGAGCAGTACTTC. The encoded protein is CASSQKQKAAYEQYF.

The genes are TRBV25-1 and TRBJ1-2, with D perhaps TRBD1 (5 bases). CDR3 length: 12 amino acids. Germline CDR1 reads MGHDK; CDR2 reads SYGVNS. V was clipped by 6 bases and J by 6 bases, with 11 bases between them. CDR3 sequence reads: CASRDIRNGYTF. CDR3 in DNA: TGTGCCAGCAGGGACATCAGGAATGGCTACACCTTC.

The gene calls are TRBV5-1 and TRBJ2-3, with a possible D match to TRBD2 (6 bases). The CDR3 sequence is 12 residues long. Deletions cut 4 bases from V and 8 bases from J, with 11 bases between. Germline V gives CDR1 SGHRS, CDR2 YFSETQ. In DNA, the CDR3 is TGCGCCAGCAGCCTGGGGGAGGCTACGCAGTATTTT. Encoded protein: CASSLGEATQYF.

The chain couples TRBV7-9 to TRBJ2-1, with D possibly being TRBD2 (7 bases). V dropped 5 bases and J dropped 5 bases, with 25 bases sitting between them. The CDR3 sequence is 18 residues long. The V gene's germline CDR1 is SEHNR and CDR2 FQNEAQ (reference sequence). In nucleotides, the CDR3 is TGTGCCAGCAGCCCCAGGGGAGGATATCTAGCGGCAAACAATGAGCAGTTCTTC. Translation gives CASSPRGGYLAANNEQFF.

The chain carries TRBV11-3 and TRBJ2-7, with 11 nucleotides matching TRBD1. The CDR3 is 14 amino acids. Germline CDR1 reads SGHNT; CDR2 reads YENEEA. J gave up 6 bases and V 5 bases, and 6 bases lay outside the gene matches. CDR3 residues: CASSARTGGGEQYF. The CDR3 coding sequence is TGTGCCAGCAGCGCAAGGACAGGGGGCGGCGAGCAGTACTTC.

The CDR3 is CASSSGGRGTDTQYF. CDR3 coding DNA: TGTGCCAGCAGTAGCGGGGGGAGGGGCACAGATACGCAGTATTTT. The V and J genes are TRBV6-5 and TRBJ2-3, with TRBD2 identical over 9 bases. Per germline, CDR1 MNHEY and CDR2 SVGAGI. This CDR3 region has 15 residues. Trimming cost V 5 bases and J 1 base; bases outside gene matches: 4.

The chain joins TRBV7-3 to TRBJ2-3; perhaps TRBD1 as D (6 bases). Germline lookup yields CDR1 SGHTA and CDR2 FQGTGA. V was cut by 5 bases and J by 1 base, with 13 bases left in between. The CDR3 sequence is 15 residues long. The CDR3 DNA reads as TGTGCCAGCAGCGCCACCCGACAGGGCACAGATACGCAGTATTTT. Protein: CASSATRQGTDTQYF. The variable domain in full, completed from reference TRBV7-3 and TRBJ2-3, reads GAGVSQTPSNKVTEKGKYVELRCDPISGHTALYWYRQSLGQGPEFLIYFQGTGAADDSGLPNDRFFAVRPEGSVSTLKIQRTERGDSAVYLCASSATRQGTDTQYFGPGTRLTVL.

The rearrangement joins TRBV5-6 to TRBJ2-6, with D maybe TRBD2 (5 bases). This CDR3 is built from 15 residues. The V gene lost 5 bases and the J gene lost 2 bases, with 11 bases spanning the gap. Germline V gene lookup returns CDR1 SGHDT and CDR2 YYEEEE. CDR3 protein: CASRDGITGANVLTF. DNA of the CDR3: TGTGCCAGCAGGGACGGGATAACTGGGGCCAACGTCCTGACTTTC.

In its sample, this clone was seen a few times. This chain uses TRBV29-1 with TRBJ1-1; D is unresolved. Germline V gives CDR1 SQVTM, CDR2 ANQGSEA. With 6 bases removed from V and 7 bases from J, the gap between germline ends came to 12 bases. The CDR3 is made up of 11 amino acids. The CDR3 DNA reads as TGCAGCGTGCGGAGTAGTCATGAAGCTTTCTTT. Protein product: CSVRSSHEAFF.

The chain joins TRBV2 to TRBJ2-3; TRBD2 matches 7 bases. Germline trimming cut 4 bases from V and 0 bases from J; bases unmatched to any gene: 10. The CDR3 totals 17 residues. Germline V gene data show CDR1 as SNHLY and CDR2 as FYNNEI. The DNA for the CDR3 is TGTGCCAGCAGTGCCCTGTTTAGCGGGTCTAGCACAGATACGCAGTATTTT. It encodes CASSALFSGSSTDTQYF.

The chain combines TRBV6-5 with TRBJ1-1; D call uncertain. The germline gives CDR1 MNHEY, CDR2 SVGAGI. The CDR3 has 15 residues. Deletions cut 2 bases from V and 1 base from J, with 11 bases between. For the CDR3, the DNA is TGTGCCAGCAGTTACAGTGACACACAGAACACTGAAGCTTTCTTT. Its translation is CASSYSDTQNTEAFF.

This clone has more than one count but fewer than ten. The DNA of the CDR3 is TGTGCCAGCAGTTTAGGCATGATCAATCACACCTTC. This sequence encodes CASSLGMINHTF. The chain has TRBV28 and TRBJ1-2; no definite D call. V shed 2 bases and J shed 12 bases, with 13 bases lying between them. The CDR3 consists of 12 residues. Per germline, CDR1 MDHEN and CDR2 SYDVKM.

This chain joins TRBV5-1 and TRBJ1-4; 7 nucleotides align to TRBD1. V lost 4 bases and J lost 2; bases outside the gene matches: 8. The CDR3 sequence is 16 residues long. Looked up from germline, CDR1 is SGHRS and CDR2 is YFSETQ. In nucleotides, the CDR3 is TGCGCCAGCAGCAACCGACAGGGTAGGACTAATGAAAAACTGTTTTTT. Translated: CASSNRQGRTNEKLFF.

A few counts support this clone. A far larger clone lies a single base away; this is likely a read error. The same CDR3 also results from other DNA sequences found in this sample. The rearrangement uses TRBV7-9 and TRBJ2-1, with 9 bases matching TRBD1. The CDR3 consists of 15 residues. V shed 3 bases and J 2 bases; nucleotides not matched to a gene: 2. CDR1 and CDR2 from the germline V gene are SEHNR and FQNEAQ (reference sequence). The CDR3, as DNA: TGTGCCAGCAGCTTCGGGGACAGGGCCTACAATGAGCAGTTCTTC. Translated, it gives CASSFGDRAYNEQFF.

V usage is TRBV27 and J usage is TRBJ2-5; 8 positions agree with TRBD1. The CDR3 spans 13 residues. V shed 6 bases, J shed 5 bases, and the junction held 5 bases outside the gene matches. Germline CDR1 and CDR2: MNHEY and SMNVEV (reference sequence). CDR3 sequence (DNA): TGTGCCAGCAGACCAGGGGGCGTGGAGACCCAGTACTTC. This codes for CASRPGGVETQYF.